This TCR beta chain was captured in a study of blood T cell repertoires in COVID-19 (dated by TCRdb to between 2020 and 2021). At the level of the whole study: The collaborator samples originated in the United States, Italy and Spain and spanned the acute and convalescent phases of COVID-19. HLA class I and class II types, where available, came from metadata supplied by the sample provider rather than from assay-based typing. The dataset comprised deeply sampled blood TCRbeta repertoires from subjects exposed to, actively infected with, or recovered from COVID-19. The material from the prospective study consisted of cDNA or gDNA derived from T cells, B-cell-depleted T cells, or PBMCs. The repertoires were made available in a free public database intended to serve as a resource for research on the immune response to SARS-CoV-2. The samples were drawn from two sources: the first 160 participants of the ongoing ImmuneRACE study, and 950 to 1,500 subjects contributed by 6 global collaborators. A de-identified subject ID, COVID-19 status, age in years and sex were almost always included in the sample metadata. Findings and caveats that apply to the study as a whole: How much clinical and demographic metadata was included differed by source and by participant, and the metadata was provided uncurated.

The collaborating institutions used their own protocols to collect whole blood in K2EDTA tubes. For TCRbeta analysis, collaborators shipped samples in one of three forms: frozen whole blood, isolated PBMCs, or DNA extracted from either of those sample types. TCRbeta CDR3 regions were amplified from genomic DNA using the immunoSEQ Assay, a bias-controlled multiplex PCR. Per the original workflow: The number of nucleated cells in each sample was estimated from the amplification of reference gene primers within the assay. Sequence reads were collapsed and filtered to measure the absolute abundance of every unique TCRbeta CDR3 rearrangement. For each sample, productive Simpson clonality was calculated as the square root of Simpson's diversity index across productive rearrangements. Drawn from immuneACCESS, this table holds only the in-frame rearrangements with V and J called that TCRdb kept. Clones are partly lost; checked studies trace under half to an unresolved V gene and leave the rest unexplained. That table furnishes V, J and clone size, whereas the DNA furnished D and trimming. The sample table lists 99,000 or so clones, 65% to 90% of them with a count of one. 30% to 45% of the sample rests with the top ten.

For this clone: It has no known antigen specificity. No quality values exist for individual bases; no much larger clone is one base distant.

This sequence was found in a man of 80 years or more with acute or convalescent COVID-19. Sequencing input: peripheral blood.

The DNA is as follows: TGTGCCAGCAGTTACTCGGGGGCCAGGGACTATGGCTACACCTTC. The resulting protein is CASSYSGARDYGYTF. Rearrangement joined TRBV6-5 to TRBJ1-2; a tentative D call is TRBD1 (6 bases match). Sequences MNHEY (CDR1) and SVGAGI (CDR2) are obtained from the germline V gene. Counted from cysteine to phenylalanine, this CDR3 has 15 amino acids. Kept here is only the CDR3 DNA, which spans 45 bases and is read in frame from base 1. V and J lose 0 bases and 3 bases, and a span of 11 bases separates them.